This T cell receptor (beta chain) was sequenced during a study of T cell responses to AZD1222 COVID-19 vaccine (dated by TCRdb to the early 2020s). Background for the entire study: TCR sequencing was performed for about 240 trial participants, of whom about 210 were given two doses of AZD1222 and about 25 were given two doses of MenACWY control vaccine. Trial participants were enrolled into age subgroups of 18-55, 56-69 and 70-plus years, which contained approximately 150, 28 and 58 TCR-sequenced participants, respectively. The research as a whole found: Nearly half of unique spike-specific TCRs reportedly recognized epitopes outside regions mutated in the B.1.351 and B.1.1.7 variants. After two AZD1222 doses, spike-specific TCR breadth and depth were significantly higher than at day 0 and than in MenACWY recipients. The 56-69-year group was small, and its depth increase did not reach significance, likely because of low power. Participants were mostly white British, with more females than males. The authors suggested clonal diversity may have been underestimated. The vaccine-associated CD4 TCRs covered the entire spike protein, and the dominant responses fell in regions 160-218 and 743-854. Only six AZD1222 recipients were SARS-CoV-2 seropositive at baseline, limiting conclusions about previously exposed vaccinees. Because no day 14 peak-response samples were available, repertoires were characterized only after the peak T cell response.

The V end loses 5 bases and the J end loses 4 bases, and a stretch of 10 bases separates them. Including the terminal cysteine and phenylalanine, the CDR3 comprises 13 residues. Only the CDR3 portion is preserved as DNA: 39 bases, with reading frame beginning at the first base. For CDR1 and CDR2, the germline V gene lists SGHTA and FQGTGA. The CDR3 regions of human TCRbeta chains were analyzed by immunosequencing. Concerning the study's data processing: Repertoire TCRs were checked for matches against a reference library of SARS-CoV-2-specific TCRs that had been generated using the MIRA antigen-specificity platform. Breadth was defined as the fraction of unique TCRs that were SARS-CoV-2-associated, and depth was defined as the fraction of total T cells that were SARS-CoV-2-associated. Each spike-specific TCR was assigned to its reactive spike region and to a CD4 or CD8 class using the MIRA data. Log10-transformed breadth and depth values were compared by one-way ANOVA with Sidak's multiple comparisons tests. Drawn from immuneACCESS, this table holds only the in-frame rearrangements with V and J called that TCRdb kept. Clones are partly lost; checked studies trace under half to an unresolved V gene and leave the rest unexplained. The V and J calls and clone size come from that table; D and trimming were worked out from the DNA. Across this sample there are 150,000 to 200,000 clones, with under 95% seen only once. The ten most abundant clones make up 1.6% of the sample.

Of note for this clone: Its recognized antigen is unknown. Per-base quality was not reported, and no clone a single base away is much larger than it.

This specimen's time point label, per the study, means: about 28 days (+/-7) after the second vaccine dose. AZD1222 recipients given second doses at about 4 weeks or at about 12 weeks were pooled, since spike-specific TCR depth and breadth were not found to differ between the two schedules. Vaccinee samples were obtained from the UK trials COV001 and COV002, which included a single-blind randomized controlled phase 2/3 trial of AZD1222 (ChAdOx1 nCoV-19) in healthy adults. Trial participant PBMC samples were collected at day 0 and day 28 after the second dose for TCRbeta chain sequencing. The receptor chain draws on TRBV7-3 and TRBJ2-3; possibly the D gene is TRBD2, per 6 matching bases. This clonotype was sampled from an adult who received the AZD1222 COVID-19 vaccine. The sequencing here drew on peripheral blood, taken 28 days after the second AZD1222 dose. The CDR3 is CASSLGTSDTQYF. The sequenced DNA is TGTGCCAGCAGCCTCGGGACTTCAGATACGCAGTATTTT. When the CDR3 is completed using the reference TRBV7-3 and TRBJ2-3 genes on either side, the full variable domain is GAGVSQTPSNKVTEKGKYVELRCDPISGHTALYWYRQSLGQGPEFLIYFQGTGAADDSGLPNDRFFAVRPEGSVSTLKIQRTERGDSAVYLCASSLGTSDTQYFGPGTRLTVL.